Listed here are 25 T cell receptor beta chains from one sample, sequenced in a study of cytomegalovirus exposure and HLA in healthy donors. The primer mix had 60 Vbeta and 13 Jbeta primers. Libraries were prepared by immunoSEQ multiplex PCR; TCRdb keeps only in-frame clonotypes and omits some of them. Among about 100,000 clones listed, under 85% were seen once. Sample: PBMCs. All receptors derive from a man aged 35 to 55 in good health and CMV-seronegative.

This sequence joins TRBV4-3 and TRBJ1-5; TRBD1 matches 9 bases. This CDR3 spans 16 amino acids. Germline-derived CDR1 and CDR2 are LGHNA and YSLEER. Trimming cost V 0 bases and J 7 bases; bases outside gene matches: 7. CDR3 DNA: TGCGCCAGCAGCCAAGATCCGGGACAGGGAAACCAGCCCCAGCATTTT. Amino acids: CASSQDPGQGNQPQHF.

This chain connects TRBV27 to TRBJ1-5; tentative D call: TRBD1 (6 bases). Germline assignment: CDR1 MNHEY and CDR2 SMNVEV (reference sequence). The CDR3 runs to 14 residues. The ends were cut back, 5 bases at V and 6 bases at J, with 14 bases in the middle. DNA for the CDR3: TGTGCCAGCAGTCCAATAGGACAGATTCAGCCCCAGCATTTT. Residues: CASSPIGQIQPQHF.

The rearrangement joins TRBV6-4 to TRBJ1-1; no firm D call. This CDR3 region has 13 residues. Looked up from germline, CDR1 is MRHNA and CDR2 is SNTAGT. V dropped 2 bases and J dropped 3 bases, with 7 bases sitting between them. CDR3: CASSDPMDTEAFF. CDR3 sequence (DNA): TGTGCCAGCAGTGACCCTATGGACACTGAAGCTTTCTTT.

This chain links TRBV13 with TRBJ2-2; D possibly corresponds to TRBD1 (6 bases). Trimming shortened V by 5 bases and J by 4 bases, and 14 bases separated the two germline ends. CDR1 PRHDT and CDR2 FYEKMQ come from the germline V gene (reference sequence). This CDR3 has 15 amino acids. CDR3 sequence (DNA): TGTGCCAGCAGCACCTCACAGGGCACCACCGGGGAGCTGTTTTTT. Amino acids: CASSTSQGTTGELFF.

This chain uses TRBV4-1 with TRBJ1-1; weak D call: TRBD1 (5 bases). The CDR3 extends over 16 amino acids. Trimming cost V 0 bases and J 7 bases, with 18 bases left between them. CDR1 and CDR2 (germline): MGHRA, YSYEKL. The DNA for the CDR3 is TGCGCCAGCAGCCAAGATATCGCTCGCGGGACTGGTGAAGCTTTCTTT. Encoded protein: CASSQDIARGTGEAFF.

The chain has TRBV27 and TRBJ1-2; no clear D. There are 15 residues in the CDR3. Per germline, CDR1 MNHEY and CDR2 SMNVEV (reference sequence). The V end lost 5 bases, the J end lost 4 bases, and 17 bases lay between the germline ends. CDR3 amino acids: CASSPSGGPSYGYTF. The CDR3 nucleotides are TGTGCCAGCAGTCCCAGTGGAGGGCCCTCCTATGGCTACACCTTC.

The V gene is TRBV19, the J gene TRBJ1-1, with D possibly being TRBD1 (5 bases). The CDR3 sequence is 14 residues long. The germline V gene has CDR1 LNHDA and CDR2 SQIVND (reference sequence). V lost 7 bases, J lost 5 bases, and 17 bases lay in between. In nucleotides, the CDR3 is TGTGCCAGTACTCGTGAGGGGCGGGGGACTGAAGCTTTCTTT. Its protein is CASTREGRGTEAFF. The whole variable domain, filled in from reference TRBV19 and TRBJ1-1, reads DGGITQSPKYLFRKEGQNVTLSCEQNLNHDAMYWYRQDPGQGLRLIYYSQIVNDFQKGDIAEGYSVSREKKESFPLTVTSAQKNPTAFYLCASTREGRGTEAFFGQGTRLTVV.

This sequence joins TRBV19 and TRBJ2-1; 8 bases are a match to TRBD1. In germline, CDR1 is LNHDA, CDR2 SQIVND (reference sequence). The CDR3 is 15 residues long. J lost 0 bases, V lost 6 bases, and 4 bases had no gene match. DNA of the CDR3: TGTGCCAGTAGCCAACAGGGGGTCTCCTACAATGAGCAGTTCTTC. Translating gives CASSQQGVSYNEQFF.

V gene TRBV6-1 combines with J gene TRBJ2-4; 8 nucleotides align to TRBD2. The CDR3 extends over 13 amino acids. V was clipped by 6 bases and J by 5 bases; unmatched bases: 3. Germline V gene sequence: CDR1 MNHNS, CDR2 SASEGT. The CDR3, as DNA: TGTGCCAGCAGCGGGGGGGCTGAAAACATTCAGTACTTC. Its translation: CASSGGAENIQYF.

Turning to this clone: Different DNA sequences within this sample yield the same CDR3. J is TRBJ1-3 and V is TRBV5-1; the D is unclear. V lost 0 bases, J lost 0 bases, and 4 bases lay in between. Germline V gives CDR1 SGHRS, CDR2 YFSETQ. This CDR3 is built from 14 residues. DNA for the CDR3: TGCGCCAGCAGCTTGGGTAGCTCTGGAAACACCATATATTTT. This gives the protein CASSLGSSGNTIYF.

The sample holds a few counts of this clone. The rearrangement uses TRBV6-1 and TRBJ1-2; 8 bases agree with TRBD1. The CDR3 is made up of 15 amino acids. V lost 1 base and J lost 5; bases outside the gene matches: 6. Germline V gene data show CDR1 as MNHNS and CDR2 as SASEGT. The CDR3 loop is CASSEGRGPVYGYTF. The CDR3 DNA sequence: TGTGCCAGCAGTGAAGGCAGGGGGCCCGTATATGGCTACACCTTC.

The V and J genes are TRBV6-5 and TRBJ2-5, with a possible D match to TRBD2 (7 bases). V shed 2 bases and J shed 3 bases, with 10 bases lying between them. The germline CDR1 and CDR2 sequences are MNHEY and SVGAGI. The CDR3 sequence is 14 residues long. The CDR3 spells CASSYRGGEETQYF. CDR3 DNA: TGTGCCAGCAGTTACAGGGGGGGGGAAGAGACCCAGTACTTC.

This clone occurred a few times. The chain joins TRBV9 to TRBJ2-3; 12 positions match TRBD2. Germline CDR1 SGDLS, CDR2 YYNGEE. V was pared by 0 bases and J by 6 bases, with 5 bases of the junction left unmatched. The CDR3 covers 16 residues. Written as DNA, the CDR3 is TGTGCCAGCAGCGTAGGACTAGCGGGGGCGAGGGATACGCAGTATTTT. Translated: CASSVGLAGARDTQYF.

This chain connects TRBV7-9 to TRBJ1-2; D might be TRBD1 (5 bases). The CDR3 runs to 16 residues. V lost 4 bases, J lost 7 bases, and 22 bases lay in between. CDR1 is SEHNR and CDR2 is FQNEAQ in the germline V gene (reference sequence). The CDR3 DNA is TGTGCCAGCAGCTCTGGGACCGCAACCTGGGGGGGTGGCTACACCTTC. This encodes CASSSGTATWGGGYTF.

Note on this clone: Mismatch with germline at one junction end may stem from a read error. Other DNA sequences of this sample code for an identical CDR3. The gene calls are TRBV10-3 and TRBJ1-6; D is perhaps TRBD1 (6 bases). CDR1 is ENHRY, CDR2 SYGVKD, per germline. The CDR3 totals 18 residues. CDR3 in amino acids: CAISDRTTGDSYNSPLHF. CDR3 nucleotide sequence: TGTGCCATCAGTGATCGGACGACAGGCGACTCCTATAATTCCCCCCTCCACTTT.

This clone was observed once. CDR3 sequence: CASSFGQSQETQYF. DNA of the CDR3: TGTGCCAGCAGCTTTGGCCAATCCCAAGAGACCCAGTACTTC. The chain uses TRBV5-4 and TRBJ2-5, with D hard to call. The CDR3 has 14 residues. CDR1 SGHNT and CDR2 YYREEE come from the germline V gene (reference sequence). With 2 bases removed from V and 1 base from J, the gap between germline ends came to 9 bases.

The chain joins TRBV5-1 to TRBJ1-1; weak D call: TRBD1 (5 bases). Trimming removed 1 base from V and 5 bases from J, with 12 bases in between. The CDR3 is 14 residues long. Looked up from germline, CDR1 is SGHRS and CDR2 is YFSETQ. This CDR3 reads CASSLSAGWTEAFF. The CDR3 DNA sequence: TGCGCCAGCAGCTTGTCGGCAGGGTGGACTGAAGCTTTCTTT.

CDR3 amino acids: CASSPSGLMNTEAFF. The CDR3 nucleotides are TGTGCCAGCAGCCCTTCCGGACTGATGAACACTGAAGCTTTCTTT. The chain has TRBV7-2 and TRBJ1-1; D gene uncertain. This CDR3 has 15 amino acids. The V and J ends lost 5 bases and 0 bases respectively, with 13 bases between them. Germline V gene sequence: CDR1 SGHTA, CDR2 FQGNSA.

V is TRBV19 and J is TRBJ1-1, with 7 bases fitting TRBD1. The junction had 11 bases not matched to a gene; V was cut back by 6 bases and J by 7 bases. CDR1 LNHDA and CDR2 SQIVND come from the germline V gene (reference sequence). The CDR3 has 14 residues. The CDR3 is CASRYNDRVLEAFF. The CDR3 nucleotides are TGTGCCAGTAGGTATAACGACAGGGTTCTTGAAGCTTTCTTT. Full variable domain (outside the CDR3, taken from reference TRBV19 and TRBJ1-1): DGGITQSPKYLFRKEGQNVTLSCEQNLNHDAMYWYRQDPGQGLRLIYYSQIVNDFQKGDIAEGYSVSREKKESFPLTVTSAQKNPTAFYLCASRYNDRVLEAFFGQGTRLTVV.

The chain employs TRBV27 and TRBJ2-1; TRBD2 matches at 13 bases. Per germline, CDR1 MNHEY and CDR2 SMNVEV (reference sequence). This CDR3 contains 18 residues. After removal of 4 bases from V and 8 bases from J, the junction contained 14 bases not matched to a gene. The CDR3 protein is CASSSNSGLAGKVYEQFF. In nucleotides, the CDR3 is TGTGCCAGCAGTTCAAACTCGGGACTAGCGGGGAAGGTCTATGAGCAGTTCTTC.

The chain recombines TRBV9 with TRBJ2-5; maybe TRBD1 (5 bases). V lost 4 bases and J 2 bases, leaving 12 bases between the germline ends. The length of the CDR3 is 14 residues. Per the germline V gene, CDR1 is SGDLS and CDR2 is YYNGEE. CDR3 loop: CASSRGGVQETQYF. CDR3 DNA sequence: TGTGCCAGCAGCAGGGGTGGGGTTCAAGAGACCCAGTACTTC.

The chain carries TRBV27 and TRBJ1-2, with no clear D. The germline gives CDR1 MNHEY, CDR2 SMNVEV (reference sequence). V lost 5 bases and J lost 8, with 9 bases in between. This CDR3 comprises 11 residues. The CDR3 sequence: CASSREFGYTF. DNA for the CDR3: TGTGCCAGCAGTAGGGAGTTCGGCTACACCTTC.

The chain uses TRBV6-5 and TRBJ1-4; possibly TRBD1 for D (6 bases). CDR1 MNHEY and CDR2 SVGAGI come from the germline V gene. V was pared by 3 bases and J by 5 bases, with 10 bases between. The CDR3 has 14 residues. In nucleotides, the CDR3 is TGTGCCAGCAGTTATGATACAGGGAATGAAAAACTGTTTTTT. It specifies CASSYDTGNEKLFF.

The chain couples TRBV6-5 to TRBJ1-1; D is undetermined. Trimming took off 8 bases at V and 0 bases at J, with 10 bases between the two ends. CDR1 is MNHEY, CDR2 SVGAGI, per germline. The CDR3 is 13 amino acids. The chain's CDR3 is CASGPLLNTEAFF. In DNA form, the CDR3 reads TGTGCCAGCGGCCCCTTGCTGAACACTGAAGCTTTCTTT.

Only one count was recorded for this clone. V is TRBV10-1 and J is TRBJ1-1; D remains ambiguous. The CDR3 consists of 11 residues. The V end lost 3 bases, the J end lost 11 bases, and 10 bases lay between the germline ends. Germline V gives CDR1 WNHNN, CDR2 SYGVQD (reference sequence). For the CDR3, the DNA is TGCGCCAGCAGTGAATCTACGAGGGCTTTCTTT. Protein sequence: CASSESTRAFF.